The rows below give T cell receptor beta chains drawn from one sample of a study of untreated major depressive disorder. Data came from immunoSEQ multiplex PCR; TCRdb stores just in-frame clones and leaves some out. The repertoire holds approximately 20,000 clones, with around 85% as singletons. Sequenced input: CD4+ T cells from PBMCs. The receptors stem from a woman aged 25 to 45 in good health. Each CDR3 is given with its conserved first and last residue. Each record gives: clone size, D gene, CDR3 length, J gene, V gene, CDR3 protein, CDR3 DNA. A D gene is named only where the DNA matches it firmly. Size tells how often a clone was seen (once, few, many) or the class of an expanded clone, and some rows leave it out.

>NA|NA|13|TRBJ2-3|TRBV5-1
CASSFGSTDTQYF
TGCGCCAGCAGCTTTGGAAGCACAGATACGCAGTATTTT
>once|NA|15|TRBJ1-6|TRBV28
CASSLNRQFNSPLHF
TGTGCCAGCAGTTTAAACCGCCAGTTTAATTCACCCCTCCACTTT
>NA|NA|15|TRBJ1-4|TRBV23-1
CASTVTGQQNEKLFF
TGCGCCAGCACCGTCACCGGTCAACAAAATGAAAAACTGTTTTTT
>NA|NA|17|TRBJ2-6|TRBV5-5
CASMLSVRTKSGQRPDF
TGTGCCAGCATGCTGAGTGTTCGCACAAAGTCGGGCCAACGTCCTGACTTC
>NA|TRBD2|16|TRBJ2-5|TRBV4-2
CASSQDTPSGQETQYF
TGTGCCAGCAGCCAAGATACACCTAGCGGACAAGAGACCCAGTACTTC
>NA|NA|13|TRBJ2-7|TRBV7-9
CAYGGGRAYEQYF
TGTGCCTATGGGGGCGGGAGAGCCTACGAGCAGTACTTC
>NA|TRBD1|15|TRBJ2-3|TRBV6-5
CASRLGQTFQDTQYF
TGTGCCAGCAGACTGGGACAGACCTTTCAAGATACGCAGTATTTT
>once|TRBD2|15|TRBJ2-2|TRBV7-8
CASSRTSASTGELFF
TGTGCCAGCAGCCGGACTAGCGCTAGCACCGGGGAGCTGTTTTTT
>NA|TRBD2|16|TRBJ2-1|TRBV9
CASSGGLAGVGGEQFF
TGTGCCAGCAGCGGCGGACTAGCGGGAGTAGGGGGTGAGCAGTTCTTC
>NA|NA|13|TRBJ2-3|TRBV5-4
CASSPASTDTQYF
TGTGCCAGCAGCCCTGCTAGCACAGATACGCAGTATTTT
>NA|TRBD1|11|TRBJ1-2|TRBV30
CAGGQRDGYTF
TGTGCCGGGGGACAGCGTGATGGCTACACCTTC
>NA|TRBD2|15|TRBJ2-7|TRBV7-2
CASSLGSGASYEQYF
TGTGCCAGCAGCTTAGGTAGCGGGGCGTCCTACGAGCAGTACTTC
>NA|NA|15|TRBJ2-3|TRBV2
CASTGPGGPNGTQYF
TGTGCCAGCACGGGGCCGGGCGGTCCAAACGGTACGCAGTATTTT
>once|NA|17|TRBJ2-3|TRBV9
CASSPRVSFGGGNTQYF
TGTGCCAGCAGCCCAAGGGTCTCTTTTGGGGGCGGAAATACGCAGTATTTT
>NA|TRBD2|19|TRBJ2-1|TRBV7-6
CASSFPQLSSGSHYNEQFF
TGTGCCAGCAGCTTCCCCCAGCTGTCGAGCGGGAGTCACTACAATGAGCAGTTCTTC
>NA|TRBD2|16|TRBJ2-3|TRBV5-1
CASSLALAGGTDTQYF
TGCGCCAGCAGCTTGGCCCTAGCGGGAGGCACAGATACGCAGTATTTT
>NA|NA|15|TRBJ1-2|TRBV5-4
CASSALGRGEEGYTF
TGTGCCAGCAGCGCGCTAGGCAGGGGAGAGGAGGGCTACACCTTC
>once|NA|12|TRBJ2-1|TRBV7-9
CASSFTQDEQFF
TGTGCCAGCAGCTTTACTCAAGATGAGCAGTTCTTC
>NA|NA|11|TRBJ2-1|TRBV5-6
CASSSYNEQFF
TGTGCCAGCAGCTCTTACAATGAGCAGTTCTTC
>NA|NA|14|TRBJ2-3|TRBV7-3
CASSSSTSADTQYF
TGTGCCAGCAGCTCCTCCACTAGTGCAGATACGCAGTATTTT
>few|NA|12|TRBJ1-2|TRBV29-1
CSVESANYGYTF
TGCAGCGTTGAATCGGCAAACTATGGCTACACCTTC
>few|NA|16|TRBJ2-7|TRBV6-5
CASSYSIPLGSYEQYF
TGTGCCAGCAGTTACTCAATACCTCTGGGGTCCTACGAGCAGTACTTC
>once|TRBD2|16|TRBJ2-1|TRBV4-2
CASSQRGLAGKNEQFF
TGTGCCAGCAGCCAGCGGGGACTAGCGGGTAAGAATGAGCAGTTCTTC
>NA|NA|13|TRBJ1-1|TRBV7-2
CASSANLNTEAFF
TGTGCCAGCAGCGCTAACTTGAACACTGAAGCTTTCTTT
>NA|NA|15|TRBJ1-5|TRBV27
CASSPARGSNQPQHF
TGTGCCAGCAGTCCGGCCAGGGGTAGCAATCAGCCCCAGCATTTT
>NA|NA|13|TRBJ1-2|TRBV5-1
CASSWDPNYGYTF
TGCGCCAGCAGCTGGGACCCTAACTATGGCTACACCTTC
>NA|TRBD1|14|TRBJ2-5|TRBV10-1
CASSTGTGEFAQYF
TGCGCCAGCAGTACCGGGACAGGGGAATTCGCCCAGTACTTC
>NA|NA|14|TRBJ1-2|TRBV7-6
CASSLIGGEGGYTF
TGTGCCAGCAGCTTAATCGGGGGGGAGGGTGGCTACACCTTC
>NA|TRBD1|14|TRBJ2-7|TRBV29-1
CSVGGGQGTYEQYF
TGCAGCGTTGGGGGGGGACAGGGGACCTACGAGCAGTACTTC
>NA|NA|15|TRBJ1-6|TRBV28
CASTTDSGYNSPLHF
TGTGCCAGTACGACAGATAGCGGCTATAATTCACCCCTCCACTTT
>NA|NA|14|TRBJ2-2|TRBV18
CASSPRQNTGELFF
TGTGCCAGCTCACCTCGGCAGAACACCGGGGAGCTGTTTTTT
>once|NA|15|TRBJ2-6|TRBV30
CAWSSGNSGANVLTF
TGTGCCTGGAGTTCCGGGAACTCTGGGGCCAACGTCCTGACTTTC
>NA|NA|12|TRBJ2-1|TRBV7-9
CASSLGYNEQFF
TGTGCCAGCAGCTTAGGCTACAATGAGCAGTTCTTC
>once|NA|15|TRBJ1-1|TRBV7-9
CASSERGVAGTEAFF
TGTGCCAGCAGCGAGAGAGGTGTAGCGGGCACTGAAGCTTTCTTT
>NA|TRBD1|14|TRBJ2-7|TRBV2
CASSETGGLVKQYF
TGTGCCAGCAGTGAGACAGGGGGGTTAGTGAAGCAGTACTTC
>NA|TRBD2|19|TRBJ2-3|TRBV10-3
CATTKTSGRFLVNTDTQYF
TGTGCCACCACTAAGACTAGCGGGAGATTTCTGGTAAACACAGATACGCAGTATTTT
>NA|TRBD1|13|TRBJ2-3|TRBV6-1
CASSQTGADTQYF
TGTGCCAGCAGTCAGACAGGGGCAGATACGCAGTATTTT
>NA|NA|16|TRBJ2-1|TRBV11-3
CASSLEGGSSYNEQFF
TGTGCCAGCAGCTTAGAAGGCGGAAGCTCCTACAATGAGCAGTTCTTC
>NA|NA|13|TRBJ2-7|TRBV7-2
CASSSSARYEQYF
TGTGCCAGCAGCTCTAGCGCCAGATACGAGCAGTACTTC
>NA|TRBD1|16|TRBJ1-2|TRBV7-8
CASSPTRDRSRGGYTF
TGTGCCAGCAGCCCCACAAGGGACAGGTCTCGCGGCGGCTACACCTTC
>NA|TRBD1|16|TRBJ1-5|TRBV19
CASLKTDRISNQPQHF
TGTGCCAGCCTAAAGACGGACAGGATTAGCAATCAGCCCCAGCATTTT
>few|NA|14|TRBJ2-1|TRBV27
CATRREGAYNEQFF
TGTGCCACCCGACGAGAGGGGGCCTACAATGAGCAGTTCTTC